The text below deals with one TCR beta chain. This entry belongs to a study of blood T cell repertoires in COVID-19. Study-level background: Sites in the United States, Italy and Spain provided acute and convalescent COVID-19 samples. In each case, the material was cDNA or gDNA derived from T cells, B-cell-depleted T cells, or PBMCs.

In the original processing: Quantification of nucleated cells was approximated via reference gene primer amplification. Data came from immunoSEQ multiplex PCR; TCRdb stores just in-frame clones and leaves some out. D and trimming come from the DNA, and the V and J calls and clone size come from that table. The sample gives more than 100,000 clones, roughly 89% of which show up once; roughly 18% is in the top ten. Germline assignment: CDR1 LNHNV and CDR2 YYDKDF (reference sequence). This CDR3 spans 12 amino acids. Trimming shortened V by 3 bases and J by 7 bases, and 10 bases separated the two germline ends.

Sequenced input: peripheral blood. The rearrangement joins TRBV15 to TRBJ2-7, with D unresolved. The TCR was taken from a woman older than 75 in a cohort sampled during active COVID-19. The chain's CDR3 is CATSSVLGEQYF. As DNA, the CDR3 is TGTGCCACCAGCAGTGTCCTCGGTGAGCAGTACTTC.